What follows are 9 T cell receptor beta chains derived from one specimen sequenced in a study of multiple sclerosis patients with progressive multifocal leukoencephalopathy. Libraries were prepared by immunoSEQ multiplex PCR; TCRdb keeps only in-frame clonotypes and omits some of them. The repertoire holds fewer than 35,000 clones, with approximately 92% as singletons. Time point reported: before natalizumab initiation. Sequences were obtained from PBMCs. The receptors shown here come from a man aged 25-40 years with multiple sclerosis.

J is TRBJ2-1 and V is TRBV6-1; D is possibly TRBD2 (5 bases). Germline CDR1 MNHNS, CDR2 SASEGT. The V and J ends lost 3 bases and 5 bases respectively, with 14 bases between them. The CDR3 is 15 amino acids. The CDR3 bases are TGTGCCAGCAGTGAGCTTCTCGGAGGCAACAATGAGCAGTTCTTC. Translation gives CASSELLGGNNEQFF.

This chain uses TRBV4-1 with TRBJ1-1; no clear D gene. The germline V and J ends were trimmed by 2 bases and 2 bases, with 6 bases remaining between them. The length of the CDR3 is 13 residues. Germline loops: CDR1 MGHRA, CDR2 YSYEKL. The CDR3 nucleotides read TGCGCCAGCAGCCAACAACGAAACACTGAAGCTTTCTTT. Translating it yields CASSQQRNTEAFF.

CDR3 amino acids: CASSDDTSNQPQHF. The DNA of the CDR3 is TGTGCCAGCAGTGATGACACTAGCAATCAGCCCCAGCATTTT. V and J are TRBV2 and TRBJ1-5; no firm D call. This CDR3 has 14 amino acids. V shed 3 bases and J shed 0 bases, with 6 bases lying between them. CDR1 is SNHLY, CDR2 FYNNEI, per germline.

The CDR3: CASSKDDKLYQETQYF. The CDR3 coding sequence is TGTGCCAGCAGCAAAGATGACAAGCTGTACCAAGAGACCCAGTACTTC. The chain combines TRBV21-1 with TRBJ2-5; the D call TRBD1 from the table was never checked on the DNA. TRBV21-1 is a pseudogene locus. CDR3 length: 16 amino acids.

CDR3 amino acids: CASSLAANLQETQYF. The CDR3 bases are TGTGCCAGCAGCTTAGCTGCGAACCTCCAAGAGACCCAGTACTTC. The chain has TRBV11-3 and TRBJ2-5; D call uncertain. The CDR3 has 15 residues. V was pared by 1 base and J by 1 base, with 10 bases between. CDR1 is SGHNT and CDR2 is YENEEA in the germline V gene. Complete variable domain (other parts from reference TRBV11-3 and TRBJ2-5): EAGVVQSPRYKIIEKKQPVAFWCNPISGHNTLYWYLQNLGQGPELLIRYENEEAVDDSQLPKDRFSAERLKGVDSTLKIQPAELGDSAVYLCASSLAANLQETQYFGPGTRLLVL.

V and J are TRBV10-2 and TRBJ2-1; the match to TRBD2 covers 9 bases. The V gene's germline CDR1 is WSHSY and CDR2 SAAADI. The V gene end was trimmed by 7 bases and the J gene end by 6 bases; junction bases not matched to a gene: 7. The CDR3 is 14 amino acids. This CDR3 reads CASNSGSRSNEQFF. Written as DNA, the CDR3 is TGCGCCAGCAATAGCGGGAGTCGAAGCAATGAGCAGTTCTTC.

V and J are TRBV5-4 and TRBJ2-5; possibly TRBD1 for D (5 bases). The CDR3 extends over 14 amino acids. Trimming pared 2 bases from V and 0 bases from J, leaving 8 bases between. The germline V gene encodes CDR1 SGHNT and CDR2 YYREEE (reference sequence). CDR3 loop: CASSLVDNQETQYF. The DNA of the CDR3 is TGTGCCAGCAGCTTAGTGGACAACCAAGAGACCCAGTACTTC.

The rearrangement links TRBV15 to TRBJ2-2, with 8 bases lining up with TRBD1. The CDR3 totals 14 residues. The germline gives CDR1 LNHNV, CDR2 YYDKDF (reference sequence). J gave up 6 bases and V 4 bases, and 4 bases lay outside the gene matches. The CDR3 region is CATSTDREAGELFF. The CDR3 DNA reads as TGTGCCACCAGCACGGACAGGGAGGCCGGGGAGCTGTTTTTT.

A few counts support this clone. V and J are TRBV6-5 and TRBJ1-5; tentative D call: TRBD1 (5 bases). Germline V gene lookup returns CDR1 MNHEY and CDR2 SVGAGI. The CDR3 runs 16 residues. Trimming stripped 2 bases from V and 6 bases from J, with 17 bases between. CDR3: CASSYRARQQSQPQHF. DNA for the CDR3: TGTGCCAGCAGTTACAGGGCGCGACAGCAAAGTCAGCCCCAGCATTTT.